Listed here are 5 T cell receptor beta chains from one sample, sequenced in a study of somatic mutations in cytotoxic T cells in rheumatoid arthritis. Measured with immunoSEQ multiplex PCR; TCRdb has only the in-frame clones, and not every one. The sample consists of about 10,000 clones, around 74% of them appearing once. Sequencing input: CD8+ T cells sorted from blood. Source of these receptors: a man aged 50-59 years in good health.

The chain combines TRBV9 with TRBJ1-3; D not resolved. This CDR3 contains 14 residues. Germline lookup yields CDR1 SGDLS and CDR2 YYNGEE. The germline V and J ends were trimmed by 0 bases and 3 bases, with 7 bases remaining between them. The CDR3: CASSVEEGGNTIYF. Here the CDR3 DNA reads TGTGCCAGCAGCGTAGAAGAGGGTGGAAACACCATATATTTT.

The chain joins TRBV6-1 to TRBJ2-7; 8 nucleotides match TRBD1. Germline assignment: CDR1 MNHNS and CDR2 SASEGT. Unmatched junction bases numbered 8, after V lost 7 bases and J lost 3 bases. This CDR3 region has 14 residues. CDR3 sequence (DNA): TGTGCCAGCACCGAGGACAGGGAGTTCTACGAGCAGTACTTC. Translation gives CASTEDREFYEQYF.

This clone was detected a few times. The CDR3 DNA follows: TGTGCCAGCAGTCAGACCCACAGCTCCTACAATGAGCAGTTCTTC. Its protein is CASSQTHSSYNEQFF. This chain uses TRBV6-1 with TRBJ2-1; D call uncertain. Trimming left V 5 bases short and J 0 bases short, with 11 bases between. CDR3 length equals 15 residues. CDR1 and CDR2 (germline): MNHNS, SASEGT.

In this sample, this clone is medium-sized. This rearrangement joins TRBV9 to TRBJ2-2; D is perhaps TRBD2 (5 bases). V was cut by 4 bases and J by 5 bases, with 12 bases left in between. The germline V gene has CDR1 SGDLS and CDR2 YYNGEE. CDR3 size: 14 residues. CDR3 in DNA: TGTGCCAGCAGCCCACAAAGGGAGACCGGGGAGCTGTTTTTT. Its translation is CASSPQRETGELFF.

The chain recombines TRBV9 with TRBJ1-3, with TRBD1 matching 10 bases. After removal of 0 bases from V and 4 bases from J, the junction contained 10 bases not matched to a gene. Germline values: CDR1 SGDLS, CDR2 YYNGEE. The CDR3 loop spans 18 amino acids. The CDR3: CASSVGDRGGPPGNTIYF. CDR3 nucleotides: TGTGCCAGCAGCGTAGGGGACAGGGGCGGACCACCCGGAAACACCATATATTTT.